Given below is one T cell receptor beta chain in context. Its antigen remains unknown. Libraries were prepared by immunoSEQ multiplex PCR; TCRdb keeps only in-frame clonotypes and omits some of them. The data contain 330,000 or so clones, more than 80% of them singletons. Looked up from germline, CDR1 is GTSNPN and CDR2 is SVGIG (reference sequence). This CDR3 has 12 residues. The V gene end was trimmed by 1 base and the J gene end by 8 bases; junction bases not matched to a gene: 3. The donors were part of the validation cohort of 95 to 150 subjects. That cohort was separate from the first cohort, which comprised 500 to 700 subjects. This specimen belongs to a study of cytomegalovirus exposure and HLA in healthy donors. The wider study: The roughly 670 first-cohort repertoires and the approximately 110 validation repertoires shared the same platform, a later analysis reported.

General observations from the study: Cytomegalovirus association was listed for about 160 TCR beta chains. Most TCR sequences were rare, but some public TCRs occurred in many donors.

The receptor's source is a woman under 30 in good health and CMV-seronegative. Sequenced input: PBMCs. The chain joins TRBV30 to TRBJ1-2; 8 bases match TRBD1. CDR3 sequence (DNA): TGTGCCTGGAGTGCCAGGGGGCTCGGCTACACCTTC. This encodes CAWSARGLGYTF.